The 13 T cell receptor beta chains below come from one sample, sequenced in a study of blood T cell repertoires in COVID-19. Only in-frame clones appear in the TCRdb table, and some are missing; sequencing was by immunoSEQ multiplex PCR. The sample lists under 150,000 clones; 75% to 90% were seen once. Material for sequencing was peripheral blood. All receptors come from a woman in her fifties or sixties with acute or convalescent COVID-19.

The rearrangement links TRBV4-3 to TRBJ2-2, with 7 bases aligning to TRBD2. Germline V CDR1 and CDR2: LGHNA, YSLEER. This CDR3 is built from 13 residues. Germline trimming cut 8 bases from V and 6 bases from J; bases unmatched to any gene: 6. The CDR3 sequence: CASASGLAGELFF. DNA for the CDR3: TGCGCCAGCGCTAGCGGCCTCGCCGGGGAGCTGTTTTTT.

The V call is TRBV5-4, the J call TRBJ2-5, with D possibly being TRBD2 (5 bases). This CDR3 contains 16 residues. Trimming shortened V by 1 base and J by 1 base, and 14 bases separated the two germline ends. Germline CDR1 and CDR2: SGHNT and YYREEE (reference sequence). In nucleotides, the CDR3 is TGTGCCAGCAGCTTGCCGGCTAGCTCCTCCCAAGAGACCCAGTACTTC. It translates to CASSLPASSSQETQYF.

The rearrangement uses TRBV12-3 or TRBV12-4 and TRBJ2-1; weak D call: TRBD2 (6 bases). The V end lost 8 bases, the J end lost 9 bases, and 14 bases lay between the germline ends. CDR3 length: 12 amino acids. CDR3 amino acids: CASGTVHGEQFF. Here the CDR3 DNA reads TGTGCCAGCGGGACTGTTCATGGTGAGCAGTTCTTC.

The CDR3 here is CASSPEPGNLAKNIQYF. In nucleotides, the CDR3 is TGCGCCAGCAGCCCCGAACCAGGGAACCTAGCCAAAAACATTCAGTACTTC. V usage is TRBV10-1 and J usage is TRBJ2-4; a possible D gene is TRBD1 (5 bases). V was cut by 6 bases and J by 0 bases, with 18 bases left in between. The CDR3 spans 17 residues. Germline V gene data show CDR1 as WNHNN and CDR2 as SYGVQD (reference sequence).

The chain has TRBV5-6 and TRBJ1-2; D is uncertain. In germline, CDR1 is SGHDT, CDR2 YYEEEE. Trimming removed 5 bases from V and 4 bases from J, with 18 bases in between. The CDR3 totals 15 residues. In nucleotides, the CDR3 is TGTGCCAGCAGTTACGGTCGGGGTTGGAGCTATGGCTACACCTTC. It yields the protein CASSYGRGWSYGYTF. The full variable domain, rest sourced from reference TRBV5-6 and TRBJ1-2, is DAGVTQSPTHLIKTRGQQVTLRCSPKSGHDTVSWYQQALGQGPQFIFQYYEEEERQRGNFPDRFSGHQFPNYSSELNVNALLLGDSALYLCASSYGRGWSYGYTFGSGTRLTVV.

This chain uses TRBV7-3 with TRBJ1-3; 7 nucleotides align to TRBD1. J lost 2 bases, V lost 5 bases, and 9 bases had no gene match. CDR3 size: 16 residues. Germline V gene lookup returns CDR1 SGHTA and CDR2 FQGTGA. In DNA, the CDR3 is TGTGCCAGCAGCCCTGAGGGACAGTCCACTGGAAACACCATATATTTT. It translates to CASSPEGQSTGNTIYF.

The CDR3 coding sequence is TGTGCCAGCAGCCTCGGACAGGGAGGAAATCAGCCCCAGCATTTT. It is translated as CASSLGQGGNQPQHF. This sequence joins TRBV28 and TRBJ1-5; TRBD1 matches 8 bases. V lost 6 bases and J lost 4; bases outside the gene matches: 8. Germline assignment: CDR1 MDHEN and CDR2 SYDVKM. This CDR3 has 15 residues.

The chain combines TRBV6-2 or TRBV6-3 with TRBJ2-3; 7 nucleotides align to TRBD2. With V trimmed by 6 bases and J by 4 bases, 10 bases remained unmatched. CDR3 length: 15 residues. Germline V gene lookup returns CDR1 MNHEY and CDR2 SVGEGT. The CDR3 bases are TGTGCCAGCAGCCTTAGACTAGCCCCTCCAGATACGCAGTATTTT. This translates into CASSLRLAPPDTQYF.

The rearrangement links TRBV7-9 to TRBJ1-5; no definite D call. This CDR3 is 13 amino acids long. Germline CDR1 and CDR2: SEHNR and FQNEAQ (reference sequence). Trimming cost V 4 bases and J 0 bases, with 4 bases left between them. The CDR3 DNA reads as TGTGCCAGCAGCTATAATAGCAATCAGCCCCAGCATTTT. Its protein is CASSYNSNQPQHF.

CDR3 in DNA: TGTGCCAGTAGTTCCCCCTTCGGCTATGGCTACACCTTC. This encodes CASSSPFGYGYTF. V usage is TRBV19 and J usage is TRBJ1-2; no reliable D call. Deletions cut 5 bases from V and 4 bases from J, with 11 bases between. The CDR3 is 13 residues long. The V gene's germline CDR1 is LNHDA and CDR2 SQIVND (reference sequence).

The chain employs TRBV7-8 and TRBJ1-1; the match to TRBD1 covers 7 bases. The trim removed 1 base at V and 1 base at J, leaving 6 bases unmatched. The CDR3 is 16 residues long. The germline gives CDR1 SGHVS, CDR2 FQNEAQ. In nucleotides, the CDR3 is TGTGCCAGCAGCTTAGTCGGCAGGACAGGGAACACTGAAGCTTTCTTT. Amino acid sequence: CASSLVGRTGNTEAFF.

J is TRBJ1-2 and V is TRBV2; D is uncertain. V was trimmed by 0 bases and J by 4 bases, leaving 12 bases between them. Germline CDR1 and CDR2: SNHLY and FYNNEI. The CDR3 is 15 residues long. CDR3 loop: CASSEALLQIYGYTF. The CDR3 nucleotides are TGTGCCAGCAGTGAAGCGCTGTTACAGATCTATGGCTACACCTTC.

The V and J genes are TRBV29-1 and TRBJ2-3; tentative D call: TRBD2 (7 bases). The CDR3 contains 14 residues. Looked up from germline, CDR1 is SQVTM and CDR2 is ANQGSEA. Trimming removed 5 bases at V and 0 bases at J, with 12 bases between. The chain's CDR3 is CSVLRGASTDTQYF. The CDR3 region has the DNA TGCAGCGTTCTCCGGGGGGCCAGCACAGATACGCAGTATTTT.